This T cell receptor beta chain was observed in a study of blood T cell repertoires in COVID-19 (dated by TCRdb to the early 2020s). In terms of the full investigation: The collaborator samples originated in the United States, Italy and Spain and spanned the acute and convalescent phases of COVID-19. The prospective study material was composed of cDNA or gDNA derived from T cells, B-cell-depleted T cells, or PBMCs. Where available, HLA class I and class II types were obtained from metadata supplied by the sample provider rather than from assay-based typing. Sample metadata almost always included a de-identified subject ID, COVID-19 status, age in years and sex. The repertoires were released in a freely available public database intended as a resource for research on the immune response to SARS-CoV-2. Subjects who had been exposed to COVID-19, were actively infected with it, or had recovered from it provided the deeply sampled blood TCRbeta repertoires that made up the dataset. The samples were drawn from the first 160 participants of the ongoing ImmuneRACE study and from roughly 1,300 subjects provided by 6 global collaborators. Broad study findings and their caveats: How much clinical and demographic metadata was included differed by source and by participant, and the metadata was provided uncurated.

In Seattle, one collaborating source enrolled patients while the infection was active and tracked those patients longitudinally over the course of disease. Whole blood was collected in K2EDTA tubes by collaborating institutions according to the institutions' own protocols. For TCRbeta analysis, collaborator samples were shipped as frozen whole blood, as isolated PBMCs, or as DNA extracted from either sample type. The immunoSEQ Assay, a bias-controlled multiplex PCR, was used to amplify TCRbeta CDR3 regions from genomic DNA. The published analysis was carried out like this. Nucleated cell counts per sample were estimated from amplification of reference gene primers within the assay. To quantify the absolute abundance of each unique TCRbeta CDR3 rearrangement, sequence reads were collapsed and filtered. Productive Simpson clonality was computed per sample as the square root of Simpson's diversity index over productive rearrangements. In TCRdb, the immuneACCESS table is reduced to in-frame sequences with V and J assigned. These tables do not hold every clone; where another copy was compared, an unresolved V gene accounts for under half, and the others remain unexplained. V and J calls and clone size are copied from that table; D and trimming were computed from the DNA. For this sample the table gives approximately 350,000 clones, of which 80% to 90% were detected only once. The ten largest clones capture just under 6.5% of the sample.

About this clone itself: Its antigen is still unknown. One base away there is no much larger clone; base qualities are not given.

Taken from the germline V gene, the CDR1 and CDR2 loops are MGHRA and YSYEKL. The CDR3 numbers 14 residues from cysteine through phenylalanine. Of the read, only the CDR3 DNA is kept; its 42 bases are in frame from base 1. V drops 4 bases and J drops 4 bases, leaving 13 bases in between. Source material: peripheral blood. In this chain, TRBV4-1 is recombined with TRBJ1-1, and perhaps TRBD1 as D gene, on 6 matching bases. The clonotype was recovered from a woman in her fifties or sixties with COVID-19, enrolled during active disease. CDR3 protein: CASSRYREGTEAFF. The DNA sequence follows: TGCGCCAGCAGCCGGTACAGGGAGGGCACTGAAGCTTTCTTT.